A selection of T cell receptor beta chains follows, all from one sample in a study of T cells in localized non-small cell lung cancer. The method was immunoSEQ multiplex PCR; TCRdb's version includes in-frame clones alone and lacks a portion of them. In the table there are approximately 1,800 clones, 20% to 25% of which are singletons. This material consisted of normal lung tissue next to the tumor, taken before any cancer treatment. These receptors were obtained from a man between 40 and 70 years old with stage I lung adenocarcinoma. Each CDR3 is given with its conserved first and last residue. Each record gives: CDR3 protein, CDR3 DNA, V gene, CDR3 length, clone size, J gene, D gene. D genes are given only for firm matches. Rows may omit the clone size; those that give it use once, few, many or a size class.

CASTVRPGDSNQPQHF	TGTGCCAGCACCGTCAGGCCCGGGGATAGCAATCAGCCCCAGCATTTT	TRBV6-8	16	few	TRBJ1-5	-
CASSVGGYEQYF	TGTGCCAGCAGTGTTGGCGGCTACGAGCAGTACTTC	TRBV6-8	12	few	TRBJ2-7	-
CAISDTGGSYNEQFF	TGTGCCATCAGTGATACTGGAGGTTCCTACAATGAGCAGTTCTTC	TRBV10-3	15	few	TRBJ2-1	-
CASSFFSLDRAQETQYF	TGTGCCAGCAGTTTTTTTTCCCTCGACAGGGCTCAAGAGACCCAGTACTTC	TRBV28	17	-	TRBJ2-5	TRBD1
CASSVAGGQWETQYF	TGTGCCAGCAGCGTAGCGGGGGGGCAGTGGGAGACCCAGTACTTC	TRBV9	15	few	TRBJ2-5	TRBD2
CASTPGQGIQGYTF	TGTGCCAGCACCCCGGGACAGGGTATTCAAGGCTACACCTTC	TRBV12-5	14	-	TRBJ1-2	TRBD1
CASSSGGANTGELFF	TGTGCCAGCTCGTCCGGAGGGGCGAACACCGGGGAGCTGTTTTTT	TRBV18	15	few	TRBJ2-2	-
CASVGQGTAITYGYTF	TGTGCCAGCGTAGGACAGGGGACCGCTATAACCTATGGCTACACCTTC	TRBV6-8	16	medium-sized	TRBJ1-2	TRBD1
CASSFETGPNSPLHF	TGTGCCAGCAGTTTCGAGACAGGACCTAATTCACCCCTCCACTTT	TRBV6-8	15	-	TRBJ1-6	-
CAWSETTGYNSPLHF	TGTGCCTGGAGTGAAACGACAGGGTATAATTCACCCCTCCACTTT	TRBV30	15	-	TRBJ1-6	TRBD1
CASSLGTSGSEQYF	TGTGCCAGCAGCTTAGGGACTAGCGGGAGCGAGCAGTACTTC	TRBV11-3	14	few	TRBJ2-7	TRBD2
CASSERLAGDLRKNIQYF	TGTGCCAGCAGTGAACGGCTAGCGGGGGATTTAAGGAAAAACATTCAGTACTTC	TRBV9	18	few	TRBJ2-4	TRBD2
CASSLGLAGGESTDTQYF	TGTGCCAGCAGTTTAGGGCTAGCGGGGGGCGAAAGCACAGATACGCAGTATTTT	TRBV28	18	-	TRBJ2-3	TRBD2
CASSLGAQREKLFF	TGTGCCAGCAGCTTAGGGGCACAGCGGGAAAAACTGTTTTTT	TRBV25-1	14	-	TRBJ1-4	-
CASSLSGGHEQYF	TGTGCCAGCAGTTTGTCAGGGGGCCACGAGCAGTACTTC	TRBV28	13	few	TRBJ2-7	TRBD1
CASSVGGPNQPQHF	TGTGCCAGCAGCGTAGGGGGTCCGAATCAGCCCCAGCATTTT	TRBV9	14	medium-sized	TRBJ1-5	-
CASSSRQRSYQETQYF	TGTGCCAGCAGCAGCCGACAGAGATCGTACCAAGAGACCCAGTACTTC	TRBV28	16	few	TRBJ2-5	-
CASSEEASGANVLTF	TGTGCCAGCAGTGAAGAGGCCTCTGGGGCCAACGTCCTGACTTTC	TRBV9	15	few	TRBJ2-6	-
CASSPRDFTTDTQYF	TGTGCCAGCAGCCCCCGGGACTTCACCACAGATACGCAGTATTTT	TRBV11-3	15	few	TRBJ2-3	-
CASSMTSSSYNEQFF	TGTGCCAGTAGTATGACGTCGAGCTCCTACAATGAGCAGTTCTTC	TRBV19	15	few	TRBJ2-1	-
CASSILAAGVLRQETQYF	TGTGCCAGCAGTATATTAGCGGCGGGGGTTCTACGTCAAGAGACCCAGTACTTC	TRBV6-8	18	-	TRBJ2-5	TRBD2
CASTLNSLRMNTEAFF	TGTGCCAGCACCCTAAACAGCCTGAGGATGAACACTGAAGCTTTCTTT	TRBV11-3	16	few	TRBJ1-1	-
CASSPGLRSEETQYF	TGTGCCAGCAGCCCGGGACTTCGGTCAGAGGAGACCCAGTACTTC	TRBV11-3	15	few	TRBJ2-5	-
CASSQDGGYGNQPQHF	TGCGCCAGCAGCCAAGATGGAGGGTATGGCAATCAGCCCCAGCATTTT	TRBV4-1	16	few	TRBJ1-5	-
CASSSSSGRGYTF	-	TRBV6-4	13	few	TRBJ1-2	-
CASSEAGESSGNTIYF	TGTGCCAGCAGTGAAGCAGGGGAGAGCTCTGGAAACACCATATATTTT	TRBV6-1	16	few	TRBJ1-3	-
CASSLGSGQVTLGTEAFF	TGTGCCAGCAGCTTGGGGTCGGGACAGGTCACCCTGGGCACTGAAGCTTTCTTT	TRBV11-3	18	few	TRBJ1-1	TRBD1
CASGPGAQDNQPQHF	TGTGCCAGCGGCCCGGGCGCCCAGGACAATCAACCCCAGCATTTT	TRBV28	15	-	TRBJ1-5	-
CASRWGSYNEQFF	TGTGCCAGCCGGTGGGGATCCTACAATGAGCAGTTCTTC	TRBV6-7	13	-	TRBJ2-1	-
CASSQTGGPPIGGYTF	TGCGCCAGCAGCCAAACCGGAGGCCCCCCTATCGGTGGCTACACCTTC	TRBV1	16	-	TRBJ1-2	-
CASSPTAGTVDTDTQYF	TGTGCCAGCTCACCCACTGCCGGGACAGTAGACACAGATACGCAGTATTTT	TRBV18	17	-	TRBJ2-3	TRBD1
CATSRDKGRSRNQPQHF	TGTGCCACCAGCAGAGATAAGGGCCGCTCGAGGAATCAGCCCCAGCATTTT	TRBV15	17	-	TRBJ1-5	-
CASSPRTGLGREQYF	TGTGCCAGCAGTCCCCGGACAGGATTAGGGCGCGAGCAGTACTTC	TRBV28	15	-	TRBJ2-7	TRBD1
CASSPPSLLGTEQYF	TGTGCCAGCTCACCACCGTCTTTGTTGGGGACCGAGCAGTACTTC	TRBV18	15	-	TRBJ2-7	-
CASSPTWGGITDTQYF	TGTGCCAGCAGCCCGACCTGGGGGGGAATCACAGATACGCAGTATTTT	TRBV7-7	16	-	TRBJ2-3	TRBD2
CASSVITGGNTEAFF	TGTGCCAGCAGCGTAATCACGGGGGGGAACACTGAAGCTTTCTTT	TRBV11-3	15	-	TRBJ1-1	-
CASRGTAVPDTQYF	TGTGCCAGCAGGGGGACGGCGGTCCCAGATACGCAGTATTTT	TRBV6-8	14	few	TRBJ2-3	-
CASSESGGGKETQYF	TGTGCCAGCAGTGAATCCGGGGGAGGCAAAGAGACCCAGTACTTC	TRBV25-1	15	-	TRBJ2-5	-
CASSVAPLGQETDTQYF	TGTGCCAGCAGCGTAGCCCCGTTGGGGCAGGAAACAGATACGCAGTATTTT	TRBV9	17	large	TRBJ2-3	-
CASSSASDTYEQYF	TGTGCCAGTAGTTCCGCCTCGGACACTTACGAGCAGTACTTC	TRBV19	14	-	TRBJ2-7	-
CASSPAGGPSYEQYF	TGTGCCAGCTCACCGGCAGGCGGCCCGTCCTACGAGCAGTACTTC	TRBV18	15	-	TRBJ2-7	-
CASRGLTGTTDTQYF	TGTGCCAGCAGGGGCCTAACAGGGACTACAGATACGCAGTATTTT	TRBV6-8	15	few	TRBJ2-3	-
CASSRTTKTNEKLFF	TGTGCCAGCTCACGGACCACTAAGACTAATGAAAAACTGTTTTTT	TRBV18	15	-	TRBJ1-4	-
CATALSRTSGRGDVKNIQYF	TGTGCCACTGCACTCTCCAGGACTAGCGGGAGAGGGGACGTCAAAAACATTCAGTACTTC	TRBV15	20	-	TRBJ2-4	TRBD2
CASSLWQAREPQHF	TGTGCCAGCAGCTTGTGGCAGGCCCGGGAGCCCCAGCATTTT	TRBV11-3	14	large	TRBJ1-5	-
CASSGEGRGTYNEQFF	TGTGCCAGCAGTGGGGAAGGGAGGGGTACCTACAATGAGCAGTTCTTC	TRBV28	16	few	TRBJ2-1	TRBD2
CASSPGQWYEQYF	TGTGCCAGCAGCCCGGGACAGTGGTACGAGCAGTACTTC	TRBV6-8	13	few	TRBJ2-7	TRBD1
CASSLELAGGGASDIQYF	TGTGCCAGCAGCTTAGAACTGGCCGGAGGGGGCGCCTCGGACATTCAGTACTTC	TRBV11-3	18	medium-sized	TRBJ2-4	-
CASSYSRGQGAAYEQYF	TGTGCCAGCAGTTACTCGAGGGGACAGGGGGCTGCCTACGAGCAGTACTTC	TRBV6-8	17	-	TRBJ2-7	TRBD1
CASSVNTGVDNSPLHF	TGTGCCAGCAGCGTAAACACAGGGGTTGATAATTCACCCCTCCACTTT	TRBV9	16	few	TRBJ1-6	TRBD1
CASREDYSNQPQHF	TGTGCCAGTCGGGAGGATTATAGCAATCAGCCCCAGCATTTT	TRBV6-8	14	medium-sized	TRBJ1-5	-
CAISESRASGDNNEQFF	TGTGCCATCAGTGAAAGTCGAGCTAGCGGGGATAACAATGAGCAGTTCTTC	TRBV10-3	17	-	TRBJ2-1	TRBD2
CASSEGGQRPLNEQFF	TGTGCCAGCAGTGAAGGGGGACAGAGACCCCTAAATGAGCAGTTCTTC	TRBV6-1	16	-	TRBJ2-1	TRBD1
CASSRRQSLSEKLFF	TGTGCCAGCAGCCGGAGACAGTCTTTAAGTGAAAAACTGTTTTTT	TRBV28	15	large	TRBJ1-4	-